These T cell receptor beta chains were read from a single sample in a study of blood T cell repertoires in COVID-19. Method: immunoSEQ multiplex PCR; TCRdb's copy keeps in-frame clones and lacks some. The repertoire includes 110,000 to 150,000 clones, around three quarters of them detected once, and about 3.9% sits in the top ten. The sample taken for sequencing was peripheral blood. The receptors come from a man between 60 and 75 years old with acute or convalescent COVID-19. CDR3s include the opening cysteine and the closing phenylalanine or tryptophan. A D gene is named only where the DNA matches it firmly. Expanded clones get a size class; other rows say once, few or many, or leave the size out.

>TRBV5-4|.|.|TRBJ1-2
TGTGCCAGCAGCTCGCAGACAGGATCAAACTATGGCTACACCTTC
CASSSQTGSNYGYTF
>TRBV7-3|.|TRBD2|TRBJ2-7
TGTGCCAGCAGCTTAAACCCGGGACTAGGTGGGGAGCAGTACTTC
CASSLNPGLGGEQYF
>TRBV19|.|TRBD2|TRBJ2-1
TGTGCCAGTAGTATAGGACTAGCGGGGGTGAATGAGCAGTTCTTC
CASSIGLAGVNEQFF
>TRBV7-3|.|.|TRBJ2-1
TGTGCCAGCAGCTTATGGGCACGTTCCTACAATGAGCAGTTCTTC
CASSLWARSYNEQFF
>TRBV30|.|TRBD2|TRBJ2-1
TGTGCCTGGACAGTAGGGACTAGCGGTTACAATGAGCAGTTCTTC
CAWTVGTSGYNEQFF
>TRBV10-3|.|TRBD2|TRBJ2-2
TGTGCCATCAGGCTAGCGGAAAACACCGGGGAGCTGTTTTTT
CAIRLAENTGELFF
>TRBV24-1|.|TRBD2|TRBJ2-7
TGTGCCACCAGTGATGGGACTAGCGGATACTACGAGCAGTACTTC
CATSDGTSGYYEQYF
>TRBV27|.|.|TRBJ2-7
TGTGCCAGCATTGGGCCGAACTCCTACGAGCAGTACTTC
CASIGPNSYEQYF
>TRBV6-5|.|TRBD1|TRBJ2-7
TGTGCCAGCAGCGGGACAGGGGGCTCCTACGAGCAGTACTTC
CASSGTGGSYEQYF
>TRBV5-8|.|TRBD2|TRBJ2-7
TGTGCCAGCAGCTTTTGGGGAGGGCACGAGCAGTACTTC
CASSFWGGHEQYF
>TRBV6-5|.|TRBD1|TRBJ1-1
TGTGCCAGCACGACAGGGGGTGGGACTGAAGCTTTCTTT
CASTTGGGTEAFF
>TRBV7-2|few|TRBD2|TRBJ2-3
TGTGCCAGCAGCTTAGCGGGTAGTAGCGGGATTTACACAGATACGCAGTATTTT
CASSLAGSSGIYTDTQYF
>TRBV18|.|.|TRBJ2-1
TGTGCCAGCTCACCCCCGGCAGGGAACAGTGAGCAGTTCTTC
CASSPPAGNSEQFF
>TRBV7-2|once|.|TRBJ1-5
TGTGCCAGCAGCTTAGTTACCGCGGGGAATCAGCCCCAGCATTTT
CASSLVTAGNQPQHF
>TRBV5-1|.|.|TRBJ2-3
TGCGCCAGCAGTCTAAGCACAGATACGCAGTATTTT
CASSLSTDTQYF
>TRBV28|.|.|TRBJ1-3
TGTGCCAGCAGTTTACCGGCAGGGATCGCCCCCGCTGGAAACACCATATATTTT
CASSLPAGIAPAGNTIYF
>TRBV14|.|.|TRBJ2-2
TGTGCCAGCAGCCAGGCAGGGTACACCGGGGAGCTGTTTTTT
CASSQAGYTGELFF
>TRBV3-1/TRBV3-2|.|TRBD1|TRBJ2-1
TGTGCCAGCAGCCGTTACGGACAGGGGGCGTCCTACAATGAGCAGTTCTTC
CASSRYGQGASYNEQFF
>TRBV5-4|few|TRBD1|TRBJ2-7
TGTGCCAGCAGCTTACCGGGACAGGGAGGATACGAGCAGTACTTC
CASSLPGQGGYEQYF
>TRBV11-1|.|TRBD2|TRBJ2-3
TGTGCCAGCAGCTTATCAGCGGGGTCCGATACGCAGTATTTT
CASSLSAGSDTQYF
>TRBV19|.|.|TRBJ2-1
TGTGCCAGTAGTAGTCAGGTGGTGACGACCAATGAGCAGTTCTTC
CASSSQVVTTNEQFF
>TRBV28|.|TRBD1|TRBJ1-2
TGTGCCAGCAGTAGGGACAGGGTTACGGGTAACGGCTACACCTTC
CASSRDRVTGNGYTF
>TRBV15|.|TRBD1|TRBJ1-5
TGTGCCACCAGCAGAGATGCCAACAGGGGTGATCAGCCCCAGCATTTT
CATSRDANRGDQPQHF
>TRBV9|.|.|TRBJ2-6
TGTGCCAGCAGCGTAGCCCTACTCGACAGCTCTGGGGCCAACGTCCTGACTTTC
CASSVALLDSSGANVLTF
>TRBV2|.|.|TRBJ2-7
TGTGCCAGCAGTGATGCGGTCTACAGGGGGGGCTCCTACGAGCAGTACTTC
CASSDAVYRGGSYEQYF
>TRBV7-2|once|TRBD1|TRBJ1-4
TGTGCCAGCAGCTTTTTCGGACAGGAGGGTGAAAAACTGTTTTTT
CASSFFGQEGEKLFF
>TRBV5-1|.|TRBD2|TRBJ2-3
TGCGCCAGCAGCTTGGGACTAGCGAGGAGCACAGATACGCAGTATTTT
CASSLGLARSTDTQYF
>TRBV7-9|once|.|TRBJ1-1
TGTGCCAGCAGCTTCCAGGGGAACACTGAAGCTTTCTTT
CASSFQGNTEAFF
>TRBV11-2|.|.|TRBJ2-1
TGTGCCAGCAGCTTTAGTTCTGCGGGGGCGTCTTTAAATGAGCAGTTCTTC
CASSFSSAGASLNEQFF
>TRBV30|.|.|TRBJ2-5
TGTGCCTGGAGGGGCCTCCCGCAAGAGACCCAGTACTTC
CAWRGLPQETQYF
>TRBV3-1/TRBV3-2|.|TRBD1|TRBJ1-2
TGTGCCAGCAGCCAACCCCCGACAGGGGCAGGCGGCTACACCTTC
CASSQPPTGAGGYTF
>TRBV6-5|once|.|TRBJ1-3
TGTGCCAGCAGTTACTCCGGGATCCCAGGAAACACCATATATTTT
CASSYSGIPGNTIYF
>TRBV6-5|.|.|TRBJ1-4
TGTGCCAGCAGGGACACAGGCCTTAATGAAAAACTGTTTTTT
CASRDTGLNEKLFF
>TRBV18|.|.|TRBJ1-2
TGTGCCAGCTCCTCCGAGGGTTTGCCTGGCTACACCTTC
CASSSEGLPGYTF
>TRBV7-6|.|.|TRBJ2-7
TGTGCCAGCAGCCCAGGGGGTGCGGGAAACCCCTACGAGCAGTACTTC
CASSPGGAGNPYEQYF
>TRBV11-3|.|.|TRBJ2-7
TGTGCCAGCAGCCTGGGTGGGAGACAGTACTTC
CASSLGGRQYF
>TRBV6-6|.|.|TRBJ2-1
TGTGCCAGCAGTTACTCGGGTTCTGGACAAGAGCAGTTCTTC
CASSYSGSGQEQFF
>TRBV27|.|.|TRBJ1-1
TGTGCCAGCAGACGGGGACTGATGAACACTGAAGCTTTCTTT
CASRRGLMNTEAFF
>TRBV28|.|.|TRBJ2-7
TGTGCCAGCAGTTTGTCGGACTACATCTACGAGCAGTACTTC
CASSLSDYIYEQYF
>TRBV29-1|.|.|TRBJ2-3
TGCAGCGTTGCTGGAGGTTCCACAGATACGCAGTATTTT
CSVAGGSTDTQYF
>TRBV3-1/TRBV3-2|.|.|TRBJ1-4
TGTGCCAGCAGCCATAACAGGGAATGGGTTGCAACTAATGAAAAACTGTTTTTT
CASSHNREWVATNEKLFF
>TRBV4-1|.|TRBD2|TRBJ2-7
TGCGCCAGCAGCAAAACGGGAGCGGGGTACGAGCAGTACTTC
CASSKTGAGYEQYF
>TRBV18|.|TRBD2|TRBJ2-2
TGTGCCAGCTCACCACCTACCGGGGGGAACAAAGCCGGGGAGCTGTTTTTT
CASSPPTGGNKAGELFF
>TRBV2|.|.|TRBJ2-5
TGTGCCAGCAGTGATTCCCTAGCAGAGACCCAGTACTTC
CASSDSLAETQYF
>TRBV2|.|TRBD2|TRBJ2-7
TGTGCCAGTCGGGGGTTAGCGGGAGTGTACGAGCAGTACTTC
CASRGLAGVYEQYF
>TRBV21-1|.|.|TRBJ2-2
TGTGCCAGCGAGACAGGGGAGACGAGCACCGGGGAGCTGTTTTTT
CASETGETSTGELFF
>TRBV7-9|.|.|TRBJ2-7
TGTGCCAGCAGCCCCGTGTACGAGCAGTACTTC
CASSPVYEQYF